Listed below are T cell receptor beta chains from one sample, sequenced in a study of cytomegalovirus exposure and HLA in healthy donors. TCRdb's table, derived via immunoSEQ multiplex PCR, lists solely in-frame clones and lacks some. Here the sample spans 150,000 to 200,000 clones, 78% being singletons. Sample: PBMCs. The receptors come from a male donor in good health and CMV-seronegative. Both conserved end residues are part of each CDR3. The D gene is left open where the match is weak. For some rows the clone size is stated as once, few or many, or as a class when expanded; others skip it.

J: TRBJ2-7; size: .; V: TRBV19; D: TRBD2; DNA: TGTGCCAGTAGTATAACCCCATCGCGGGAGCTGAGGTATGAGCAGTACTTC; CDR3: CASSITPSRELRYEQYF
J: TRBJ2-7; size: once; V: TRBV30; D: .; DNA: TGTGCCTGGAGCCTTAGGAGGGACGAGCAGTACTTC; CDR3: CAWSLRRDEQYF
J: TRBJ1-2; size: .; V: TRBV10-1; D: TRBD1; DNA: TGCGCCAGCTCGGTGGACAGGGCCTATGGCTACACCTTC; CDR3: CASSVDRAYGYTF
J: TRBJ1-1; size: .; V: TRBV5-1; D: TRBD1; DNA: TGCGCCAGCAGTCCATTACTCCGGGACAGTGAAGCTTTCTTT; CDR3: CASSPLLRDSEAFF
J: TRBJ2-7; size: .; V: TRBV7-9; D: .; DNA: TGTGCCAGCAGCTTGGCAGGGTGGATCGAGCAGTACTTC; CDR3: CASSLAGWIEQYF
J: TRBJ2-1; size: .; V: TRBV6-5; D: TRBD1; DNA: TGTGCCAGCAGCCCCGGGACAGGGTATTTTGAGCAGTTCTTC; CDR3: CASSPGTGYFEQFF
J: TRBJ2-7; size: .; V: TRBV4-1; D: TRBD2; DNA: TGCGCCAGCAGCCATCCCTCCCCCGGACTAGCGGGAATCTACGAGCAGTACTTC; CDR3: CASSHPSPGLAGIYEQYF
J: TRBJ1-2; size: .; V: TRBV28; D: .; DNA: TGTGCCAGCAGTTTACGGGGAGATGGCTACACCTTC; CDR3: CASSLRGDGYTF
J: TRBJ2-5; size: .; V: TRBV6-6; D: .; DNA: TGTGCCAGCAGGGATCATCAGGGAAATTTAGGAGAGACCCAGTACTTC; CDR3: CASRDHQGNLGETQYF
J: TRBJ2-7; size: .; V: TRBV5-1; D: TRBD2; DNA: TGCGCCAGCAGCTTGGGGCTAGCGGGAGCTTACGAGCAGTACTTC; CDR3: CASSLGLAGAYEQYF
J: TRBJ1-6; size: .; V: TRBV2; D: .; DNA: TGTGCCAGCACCCCAGGGGCGGGGGCAAATTCACCCCTCCACTTT; CDR3: CASTPGAGANSPLHF
J: TRBJ2-7; size: .; V: TRBV10-2; D: .; DNA: TGCGCCAGCAGTGAGTCTCAGACCTACGAGCAGTACTTC; CDR3: CASSESQTYEQYF
J: TRBJ1-2; size: .; V: TRBV7-2; D: TRBD1; DNA: TGTGCCAGCAGCAGGACAGGGGCCGAGACCTATAACTATGGCTACACCTTC; CDR3: CASSRTGAETYNYGYTF
J: TRBJ1-1; size: once; V: TRBV6-4; D: .; DNA: TGTGCCAGCAGGAGGACGGAGGGGACTGAAGCTTTCTTT; CDR3: CASRRTEGTEAFF
J: TRBJ1-1; size: .; V: TRBV4-3; D: TRBD1; DNA: TGCGCCAGCAGCCAAAACAGGGGGTGGTACACTGAAGCTTTCTTT; CDR3: CASSQNRGWYTEAFF
J: TRBJ2-5; size: .; V: TRBV10-3; D: .; DNA: TGTGCCATCAGTCCCAACTCCGCGATGGAGACCCAGTACTTC; CDR3: CAISPNSAMETQYF
J: TRBJ2-5; size: .; V: TRBV5-4; D: .; DNA: TGTGCCAGCAGGTCTCAAGAGACCCAGTACTTC; CDR3: CASRSQETQYF
J: TRBJ2-5; size: .; V: TRBV28; D: .; DNA: TGTGCCAGCAGTAGGAGTGCGGGCCTCGAGACCCAGTACTTC; CDR3: CASSRSAGLETQYF
J: TRBJ1-1; size: .; V: TRBV11-1; D: TRBD1; DNA: TGTGCCAGCAGCAACCCGGGACAGGGGATTTATATGGCTTTCTTT; CDR3: CASSNPGQGIYMAFF
J: TRBJ1-2; size: .; V: TRBV6-1; D: .; DNA: TGTGCCAGCAGGAAGGGGGAGTATTATGGCTACACCTTC; CDR3: CASRKGEYYGYTF
J: TRBJ2-1; size: .; V: TRBV7-3; D: .; DNA: TGTGCCAGCAGCTTAACGTCGGGGGTCCCCAACAATGAGCAGTTCTTC; CDR3: CASSLTSGVPNNEQFF
J: TRBJ1-5; size: .; V: TRBV18; D: .; DNA: TGTGCCAGCTCACCCGAGTATAGCAATCAGCCCCAGCATTTT; CDR3: CASSPEYSNQPQHF
J: TRBJ2-3; size: .; V: TRBV7-9; D: TRBD2; DNA: TGTGCCAGCAGCTTTGGCGGGGGGCCGTCAGATACGCAGTATTTT; CDR3: CASSFGGGPSDTQYF
J: TRBJ2-7; size: .; V: TRBV19; D: TRBD1; DNA: TGTGCCAGTAGTCCTCTCGGGACAGACTCCTACGAGCAGTACTTC; CDR3: CASSPLGTDSYEQYF
J: TRBJ2-1; size: once; V: TRBV5-6; D: .; DNA: TGTGCCAGCATCAGAGGAGGGGGCCGGTTTGAGCAGTTCTTC; CDR3: CASIRGGGRFEQFF
J: TRBJ2-4; size: few; V: TRBV9; D: .; DNA: TGTGCCAGCAGCGTAGGGGCAGGGGCGGTAGACATTCAGTACTTC; CDR3: CASSVGAGAVDIQYF
J: TRBJ2-1; size: .; V: TRBV18; D: TRBD1; DNA: TGTGCCAGCTCACCAAGCGACAGGGGATACAATGAGCAGTTCTTC; CDR3: CASSPSDRGYNEQFF